A single sample is the source of the 2 T cell receptor beta chains below, sequenced in a study of blood T cell repertoires in COVID-19. The protocol was immunoSEQ multiplex PCR, while the TCRdb copy is restricted to in-frame clones and leaves out a portion. The profile shows roughly 150,000 clones, roughly 85% of them singletons. The specimen sequenced was PBMCs or T cells enriched from blood (not recorded which). The receptors were sampled from a man in his fifties or sixties who had recovered from COVID-19.

This chain joins TRBV9 and TRBJ1-6; tentative D call: TRBD1 (5 bases). Deletions cut 3 bases from V and 1 base from J, with 8 bases between. CDR3 size: 15 residues. From germline, CDR1 is SGDLS and CDR2 YYNGEE. Here the CDR3 DNA reads TGTGCCAGCAGCGAAAGACAGTCCTATAATTCACCCCTCCACTTT. Its protein product is CASSERQSYNSPLHF.

The V call is TRBV5-1, the J call TRBJ1-2, with a weak D call TRBD1 (5 bases). The CDR3 runs 11 residues. Germline loops: CDR1 SGHRS, CDR2 YFSETQ. The V gene lost 0 bases and the J gene lost 10 bases, with 7 bases spanning the gap. The CDR3 sequence is CASSLGQTYTF. The CDR3 nucleotides are TGCGCCAGCAGCTTGGGACAGACCTACACCTTC. The full variable domain, its missing parts supplied by reference TRBV5-1 and TRBJ1-2, is KAGVTQTPRYLIKTRGQQVTLSCSPISGHRSVSWYQQTPGQGLQFLFEYFSETQRNKGNFPGRFSGRQFSNSRSEMNVSTLELGDSALYLCASSLGQTYTFGSGTRLTVV.